Below are 10 T cell receptor beta chains sequenced from a single sample in a study of T-cell reconstitution after alpha-beta-depleted transplantation in children. Unique molecular identifiers were used in preparing the TCRbeta library. TCRdb re-called the PCR reads with MiXCR, one entry per CDR3 protein. Among hundreds of thousands of distinct CDR3 sequences, less than 15% were seen once, and the ten largest hold about 0.79%. This material consisted of PBMCs, taken before TCRalphabeta/CD19-depleted stem cell transplant. Receptors were obtained from a girl aged 2 to 10 with congenital amegakaryocytic thrombocytopenia, due to receive a stem cell transplant.

This chain joins TRBV6-1 and TRBJ2-5; D may be TRBD2 (5 bases). The V end lost 7 bases, the J end lost 1 base, and 10 bases lay between the germline ends. CDR1 and CDR2 from the germline V gene are MNHNS and SASEGT. The CDR3 runs 13 residues. CDR3 residues: CASNHAGQETQYF. The CDR3 DNA sequence: TGTGCCAGCAACCATGCGGGCCAAGAGACCCAGTACTTC.

This clonotype was counted many times. The V call is TRBV12-3 or TRBV12-4, the J call TRBJ2-1; no firm D call. V was clipped by 6 bases and J by 7 bases, with 7 bases between them. CDR3 size: 11 residues. The CDR3 spells CASSIRNEQFF. The CDR3 bases are TGTGCCAGCAGCATAAGGAATGAGCAGTTCTTC.

The chain joins TRBV5-1 to TRBJ2-1; 8 nucleotides line up with TRBD2. V shed 2 bases, J shed 4 bases, and the junction held 17 bases outside the gene matches. This CDR3 comprises 19 residues. Looked up from germline, CDR1 is SGHRS and CDR2 is YFSETQ. CDR3 in amino acids: CASSFLLTRSGRGYNEQFF. The DNA for the CDR3 is TGCGCCAGCAGCTTCTTGCTGACCCGGAGCGGGAGAGGGTACAATGAGCAGTTCTTC. Full variable domain (missing parts from reference TRBV5-1 and TRBJ2-1): KAGVTQTPRYLIKTRGQQVTLSCSPISGHRSVSWYQQTPGQGLQFLFEYFSETQRNKGNFPGRFSGRQFSNSRSEMNVSTLELGDSALYLCASSFLLTRSGRGYNEQFFGPGTRLTVL.

At least ten counts were recorded for this clonotype. The V gene is TRBV12-3 or TRBV12-4, the J gene TRBJ2-3, with 9 bases aligning to TRBD1. J gave up 2 bases and V 4 bases, and 7 bases lay outside the gene matches. The CDR3 runs 16 residues. This chain's CDR3 is CASSSDRGFSTDTQYF. The CDR3 DNA reads TGTGCCAGCAGTTCCGACAGGGGGTTTTCCACAGATACGCAGTATTTT.

This clonotype was seen many times. V usage is TRBV5-1 and J usage is TRBJ2-1, with D perhaps TRBD2 (6 bases). V gave up 7 bases and J gave up 2 bases, with 16 bases separating them. The CDR3 has 15 residues. Germline V gene lookup returns CDR1 SGHRS and CDR2 YFSETQ. The CDR3, as DNA: TGCGCCAGCGGACGGGGGAAAGGGCCCTACAATGAGCAGTTCTTC. This encodes CASGRGKGPYNEQFF.

This clonotype was counted only a few times. CDR3 in DNA: TGTGCCAGCAGTTACTCGCCGTACAATGAGCAGTTCTTC. This encodes CASSYSPYNEQFF. The chain recombines TRBV6-5 with TRBJ2-1; D is undetermined. This CDR3 spans 13 amino acids. V was trimmed by 0 bases and J by 4 bases, leaving 4 bases between them. Germline CDR1 MNHEY, CDR2 SVGAGI.

V and J are TRBV20-1 and TRBJ1-5; 7 positions match TRBD1. The CDR3 is 14 residues long. Trimming at V came to 4 bases and at J to 5 bases, leaving 8 bases not matched to a gene. Per germline, CDR1 DFQATT and CDR2 SNEGSKA (reference sequence). The chain's CDR3 is CSAKHRTGYQPQHF. The CDR3 DNA follows: TGCAGTGCTAAACACCGGACAGGCTATCAGCCCCAGCATTTT.

This clonotype was seen repeatedly, ten times or more. The V call is TRBV20-1, the J call TRBJ2-2; a possible D gene is TRBD2 (7 bases). The V gene lost 1 base and the J gene lost 10 bases, with 16 bases spanning the gap. The CDR3 contains 14 residues. The germline gives CDR1 DFQATT, CDR2 SNEGSKA (reference sequence). Here the CDR3 reads CSARVGGGAQELFF. CDR3 bases: TGCAGTGCTAGAGTGGGAGGGGGGGCACAGGAGCTGTTTTTT.

This clonotype appeared many times. The rearrangement links TRBV2 to TRBJ1-5, with no clear D. The V end lost 5 bases, the J end lost 3 bases, and 11 bases lay between the germline ends. CDR3 length: 14 residues. Germline V gene lookup returns CDR1 SNHLY and CDR2 FYNNEI. The DNA of the CDR3 is TGTGCCAGCAGTTTCGGCAGAAACAATCAGCCCCAGCATTTT. The encoded protein is CASSFGRNNQPQHF.

The table lists this clonotype with a few counts. The V gene is TRBV12-3 or TRBV12-4, the J gene TRBJ1-2; 11 nucleotides agree with TRBD1. This CDR3 has 15 amino acids. V trimming: 6 bases; J trimming: 4 bases; junction bases outside the gene matches: 7. CDR3 DNA: TGTGCCAGCAGGGGGACAGGGGGACGTATCTATGGCTACACCTTC. It is translated as CASRGTGGRIYGYTF.